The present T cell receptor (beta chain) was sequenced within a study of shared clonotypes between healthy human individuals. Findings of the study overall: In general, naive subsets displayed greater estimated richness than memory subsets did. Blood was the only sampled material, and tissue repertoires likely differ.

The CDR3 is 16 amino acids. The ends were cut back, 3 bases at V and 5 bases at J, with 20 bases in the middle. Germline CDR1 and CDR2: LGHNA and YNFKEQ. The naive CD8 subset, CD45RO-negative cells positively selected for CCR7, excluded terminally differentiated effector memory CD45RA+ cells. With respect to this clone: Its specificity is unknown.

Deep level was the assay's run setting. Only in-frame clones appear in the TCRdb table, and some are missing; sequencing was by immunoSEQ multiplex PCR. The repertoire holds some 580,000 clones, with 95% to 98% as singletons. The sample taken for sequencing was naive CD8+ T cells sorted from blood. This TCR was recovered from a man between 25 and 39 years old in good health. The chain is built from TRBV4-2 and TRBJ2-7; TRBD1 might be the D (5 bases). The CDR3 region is CASSQVDQGYGDEQYF. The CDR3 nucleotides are TGTGCCAGCAGCCAGGTTGATCAGGGTTACGGCGACGAGCAGTACTTC.